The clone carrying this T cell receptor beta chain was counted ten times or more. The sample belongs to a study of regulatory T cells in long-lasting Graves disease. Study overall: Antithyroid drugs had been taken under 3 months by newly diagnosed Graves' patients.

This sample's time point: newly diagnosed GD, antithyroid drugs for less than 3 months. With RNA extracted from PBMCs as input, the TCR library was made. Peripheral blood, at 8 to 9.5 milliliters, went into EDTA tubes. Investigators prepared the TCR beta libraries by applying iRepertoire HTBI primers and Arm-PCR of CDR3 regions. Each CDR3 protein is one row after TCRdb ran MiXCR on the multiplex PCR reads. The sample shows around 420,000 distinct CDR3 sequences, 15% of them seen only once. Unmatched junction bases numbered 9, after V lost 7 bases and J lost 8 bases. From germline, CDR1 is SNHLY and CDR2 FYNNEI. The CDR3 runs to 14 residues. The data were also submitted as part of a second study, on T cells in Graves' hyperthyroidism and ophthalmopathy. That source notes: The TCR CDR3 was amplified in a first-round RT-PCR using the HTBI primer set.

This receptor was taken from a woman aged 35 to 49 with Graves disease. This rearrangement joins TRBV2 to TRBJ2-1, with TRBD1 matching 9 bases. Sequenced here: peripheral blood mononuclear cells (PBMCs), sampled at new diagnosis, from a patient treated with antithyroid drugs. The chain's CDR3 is CASTTGTGTDEQFF. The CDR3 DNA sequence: TGTGCCAGCACCACCGGGACAGGGACCGATGAGCAGTTCTTC. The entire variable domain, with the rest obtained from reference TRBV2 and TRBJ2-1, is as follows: EPEVTQTPSHQVTQMGQEVILRCVPISNHLYFYWYRQILGQKVEFLVSFYNNEISEKSEIFDDQFSVERPDGSNFTLKIRSTKLEDSAMYFCASTTGTGTDEQFFGPGTRLTVL.